The 24 T cell receptor beta chains below were found in one sample sequenced in a study of graft-versus-host responses after intestinal transplantation. These receptors lack a known antigen. The method was immunoSEQ multiplex PCR; TCRdb's version includes in-frame clones alone and lacks a portion of them. The sample records approximately 63,000 clones, 94% being singletons. Source: unstimulated CD4+ T cells sorted from spleen or lymph node cells, taken before transplant. Receptor source: a human donor who was the organ donor for an intestinal transplant.

V is TRBV19 and J is TRBJ2-7, with D possibly matching TRBD2 (6 bases). This CDR3 comprises 16 residues. The V end lost 1 base, the J end lost 2 bases, and 15 bases lay between the germline ends. CDR1 and CDR2 from the germline V gene are LNHDA and SQIVND (reference sequence). This chain's CDR3 is CASSIGGIAGTYEQYF. In DNA, the CDR3 is TGTGCCAGTAGTATAGGAGGCATTGCGGGGACCTACGAGCAGTACTTC.

The V and J genes are TRBV5-6 and TRBJ2-3, with TRBD2 matching over 7 bases. The CDR3 loop spans 17 amino acids. The germline V gene has CDR1 SGHDT and CDR2 YYEEEE. J gave up 0 bases and V 6 bases, and 13 bases lay outside the gene matches. CDR3 sequence: CASNYLRAGTSTDTQYF. DNA for the CDR3: TGTGCCAGCAACTACCTACGAGCGGGGACTAGCACAGATACGCAGTATTTT.

This sequence joins TRBV5-1 and TRBJ1-5, with D hard to call. With 2 bases removed from V and 0 bases from J, the gap between germline ends came to 3 bases. Germline loops: CDR1 SGHRS, CDR2 YFSETQ. CDR3 length: 13 amino acids. The CDR3 reads CASSFGSNQPQHF. DNA of the CDR3: TGCGCCAGCAGCTTCGGTAGCAATCAGCCCCAGCATTTT.

The genes are TRBV7-2 and TRBJ2-1; D unclear. V lost 1 base and J 7 bases, leaving 14 bases between the germline ends. Germline-derived CDR1 and CDR2 are SGHTA and FQGNSA. The CDR3 totals 15 residues. CDR3 amino acids: CASSLVGPSNNEQFF. CDR3 in DNA: TGTGCCAGCAGCTTAGTGGGCCCTAGTAATAATGAGCAGTTCTTC.

The chain has TRBV30 and TRBJ1-1, with 7 bases aligning to TRBD1. This CDR3 has 14 residues. Trimming at V came to 4 bases and at J to 5 bases, leaving 10 bases not matched to a gene. The germline CDR1 and CDR2 sequences are GTSNPN and SVGIG (reference sequence). CDR3 nucleotides: TGTGCCTGGACTTACGGACAGGCCCGAACTGAAGCTTTCTTT. Translating it yields CAWTYGQARTEAFF.

The chain has TRBV2 and TRBJ2-1; no firm D call. This CDR3 comprises 11 residues. Trimming took off 6 bases at V and 5 bases at J, with 5 bases between the two ends. Germline assignment: CDR1 SNHLY and CDR2 FYNNEI. In nucleotides, the CDR3 is TGTGCCAGCAGAAGTAACAATGAGCAGTTCTTC. Its protein is CASRSNNEQFF.

The rearrangement joins TRBV27 to TRBJ2-1; 16 bases agree with TRBD2. Germline CDR1 and CDR2: MNHEY and SMNVEV (reference sequence). The CDR3 totals 18 residues. The junction had 9 bases not matched to a gene; V was cut back by 5 bases and J by 5 bases. CDR3 in DNA: TGTGCCAGCAGTGAACCGGGACTAGCGGGGGGGCCAAACAATGAGCAGTTCTTC. Translating gives CASSEPGLAGGPNNEQFF.

The J gene is TRBJ1-4, the V gene TRBV5-6, with a possible D match to TRBD1 (5 bases). Trimming removed 4 bases from V and 6 bases from J, with 16 bases in between. Germline assignment: CDR1 SGHDT and CDR2 YYEEEE. CDR3 length: 15 amino acids. CDR3 coding DNA: TGTGCCAGCAGCCCTATGTGGGGGAGGGATGAAAAACTGTTTTTT. Protein sequence: CASSPMWGRDEKLFF.

The rearrangement uses TRBV7-9 and TRBJ1-1, with 8 positions matching TRBD1. The CDR3 spans 16 residues. V dropped 4 bases and J dropped 3; count of bases not matched to a gene: 10. Germline V gives CDR1 SEHNR, CDR2 FQNEAQ (reference sequence). The CDR3: CASSYPGGSVDTEAFF. The DNA for the CDR3 is TGTGCCAGCAGCTACCCAGGGGGCTCGGTGGACACTGAAGCTTTCTTT.

This chain connects TRBV7-2 to TRBJ2-7; tentatively, D is TRBD1 (5 bases). Germline-derived CDR1 and CDR2 are SGHTA and FQGNSA. The V end lost 6 bases, the J end lost 2 bases, and 11 bases lay between the germline ends. The length of the CDR3 is 13 residues. The CDR3 loop is CASSQGRPYEQYF. In nucleotides, the CDR3 is TGTGCCAGCAGTCAGGGTCGGCCCTACGAGCAGTACTTC.

This chain joins TRBV15 and TRBJ1-5; the D gene is possibly TRBD1 (5 bases). With 2 bases removed from V and 7 bases from J, the gap between germline ends came to 12 bases. CDR1 is LNHNV, CDR2 YYDKDF, per germline (reference sequence). The CDR3 consists of 14 residues. The CDR3 here is CATSRYSRVQPQHF. The CDR3 region has the DNA TGTGCCACCAGCAGATACTCCAGGGTACAGCCCCAGCATTTT.

The chain joins TRBV5-5 to TRBJ2-7; D unclear. The germline V and J ends were trimmed by 4 bases and 0 bases, with 14 bases remaining between them. The germline V gene has CDR1 SGHKS and CDR2 YYEKEE (reference sequence). The CDR3 length is 15 residues. The CDR3 sequence: CASSPPGVLSYEQYF. The CDR3 DNA sequence: TGTGCCAGCAGCCCACCTGGGGTTCTCTCCTACGAGCAGTACTTC.

This chain joins TRBV13 and TRBJ2-5; D may be TRBD1 (5 bases). The CDR3 is 15 residues long. V lost 2 bases to trimming and J lost 5 bases, with 15 bases between them. Per germline, CDR1 PRHDT and CDR2 FYEKMQ (reference sequence). This chain's CDR3 is CASSLLPGRSETQYF. The DNA of the CDR3 is TGTGCCAGCAGCTTACTGCCAGGGCGATCGGAGACCCAGTACTTC.

The rearrangement links TRBV19 to TRBJ2-5; the D gene is possibly TRBD1 (6 bases). The DNA end is a closer match to TRBJ2-7, so the J assignment may be wrong. The CDR3 is made up of 13 amino acids. Germline-derived CDR1 and CDR2 are LNHDA and SQIVND (reference sequence). CDR3 DNA sequence: TGTGCCAGTAGTATGGGACACTCCTACGAGCAGTACTTC. This encodes CASSMGHSYEQYF.

V usage is TRBV6-5 and J usage is TRBJ2-7, with D possibly TRBD2 on 5 matching bases. The germline V gene has CDR1 MNHEY and CDR2 SVGAGI. The CDR3 runs to 14 residues. The V end lost 8 bases, the J end lost 0 bases, and 14 bases lay between the germline ends. The CDR3 protein is CASSLHGLSYEQYF. In DNA form, the CDR3 reads TGTGCCAGCTCCCTCCACGGACTCTCCTACGAGCAGTACTTC.

The gene calls are TRBV2 and TRBJ1-2; weak D call: TRBD1 (6 bases). Germline V CDR1 and CDR2: SNHLY, FYNNEI. V lost 1 base, J lost 4 bases, and 7 bases lay in between. The CDR3 covers 13 residues. In DNA form, the CDR3 reads TGTGCCAGCAGTGAAGGGACAGCCTATGGCTACACCTTC. Translated, it gives CASSEGTAYGYTF.

CDR3 amino acids: CASTFRGGFSYGYTF. DNA for the CDR3: TGTGCCAGCACTTTCAGGGGGGGCTTCTCCTATGGCTACACCTTC. V usage is TRBV27 and J usage is TRBJ1-2, with 7 nucleotides matching TRBD1. CDR1 is MNHEY, CDR2 SMNVEV, per germline (reference sequence). J gave up 4 bases and V 7 bases, and 12 bases lay outside the gene matches. The CDR3 contains 15 residues.

CDR3 sequence (DNA): TGTGCCAGCTCACCGCCCGGCCCCCGCCAGGGGGTGGCAGATACGCAGTATTTT. Translation: CASSPPGPRQGVADTQYF. V gene TRBV18 combines with J gene TRBJ2-3; 7 positions agree with TRBD1. V trimming: 3 bases; J trimming: 4 bases; junction bases outside the gene matches: 16. Looked up from germline, CDR1 is KGHSH and CDR2 is LQKENI. CDR3 size: 18 residues.

This clone has only one observation. V usage is TRBV5-3 and J usage is TRBJ1-1; perhaps TRBD1 as D (5 bases). TRBV5-3 is flagged as an ORF with uncertain function. V gave up 2 bases and J gave up 8 bases, with 19 bases separating them. The CDR3 has 15 amino acids. The CDR3 spells CARSFLPPRDAEAFF. The CDR3 region has the DNA TGTGCCAGAAGCTTTCTCCCCCCCCGGGACGCCGAAGCTTTCTTT.

The chain is built from TRBV12-5 and TRBJ2-1; the D is unclear. The CDR3 sequence is 15 residues long. Trimming stripped 6 bases from V and 0 bases from J, with 12 bases between. Germline V gives CDR1 LGHNT, CDR2 FRNRAP. The CDR3 bases are TGTGCTAGTGGGTCCGGCTCCCTCTCCTACAATGAGCAGTTCTTC. Encoded protein: CASGSGSLSYNEQFF.

The V and J genes are TRBV28 and TRBJ1-6, with 7 positions matching TRBD1. The CDR3 consists of 15 residues. Looked up from germline, CDR1 is MDHEN and CDR2 is SYDVKM. V lost 5 bases to trimming and J lost 4 bases; unmatched junction nucleotides: 5. The CDR3 sequence is CASSPSGGYNSPLHF. The CDR3 nucleotides read TGTGCCAGCAGTCCCTCAGGGGGATATAATTCACCCCTCCACTTT.

This chain joins TRBV9 and TRBJ1-1; D is uncertain. Trimming shortened V by 3 bases and J by 4 bases, and 19 bases separated the two germline ends. The CDR3 runs 16 residues. Germline V gene data show CDR1 as SGDLS and CDR2 as YYNGEE. The DNA of the CDR3 is TGTGCCAGCAGCGGACCCGATACCAAAAGGGCCACTGAAGCTTTCTTT. This encodes CASSGPDTKRATEAFF.

The chain couples TRBV2 to TRBJ2-7; 12 bases agree with TRBD2. With 5 bases clipped from V and 2 bases from J, the junction kept 4 bases outside the gene matches. The CDR3 totals 15 residues. Germline values: CDR1 SNHLY, CDR2 FYNNEI. CDR3 coding DNA: TGTGCCAGCAGTTATGGACTAGCGGGACCCTACGAGCAGTACTTC. It specifies CASSYGLAGPYEQYF.

The chain employs TRBV6-1 and TRBJ2-7; 8 bases map to TRBD2. Trimming cost V 7 bases and J 6 bases; bases outside gene matches: 14. Germline values: CDR1 MNHNS, CDR2 SASEGT. The CDR3 covers 15 residues. CDR3 in amino acids: CASTQLSGVDTEQYF. CDR3 coding DNA: TGTGCCAGCACTCAACTTAGCGGGGTTGATACCGAGCAGTACTTC.